This T cell receptor beta chain was sequenced for a study of blood T cell repertoires in COVID-19. About the research overall: Samples representing acute and convalescent COVID-19 were sourced from the United States, Italy and Spain. From T cells, B-cell-depleted T cells, or PBMCs came the material, which was cDNA or gDNA.

Per the authors' pipeline: Amplification of reference gene primers provided the estimated nucleated cell counts. Profiling relied on immunoSEQ multiplex PCR, and the TCRdb table lists in-frame clones only, not all of them. V and J calls and clone size are those listed in that table; D and trimming were worked out from the DNA. This sample has some 230,000 clones, with 70% to 90% found just once. Material: peripheral blood. The receptor was derived from a man in his forties or fifties who had recovered from COVID-19.

The CDR3: CAISPGTADGYTF. The CDR3 DNA follows: TGTGCCATCAGCCCCGGGACAGCGGATGGCTACACCTTC. The chain links TRBV10-3 to TRBJ1-2; TRBD1 aligns across 7 bases. The CDR3 is made up of 13 amino acids. The V segment lost 6 bases and the J segment 6 bases; nucleotides outside the gene matches: 7. CDR1 is ENHRY and CDR2 is SYGVKD in the germline V gene.